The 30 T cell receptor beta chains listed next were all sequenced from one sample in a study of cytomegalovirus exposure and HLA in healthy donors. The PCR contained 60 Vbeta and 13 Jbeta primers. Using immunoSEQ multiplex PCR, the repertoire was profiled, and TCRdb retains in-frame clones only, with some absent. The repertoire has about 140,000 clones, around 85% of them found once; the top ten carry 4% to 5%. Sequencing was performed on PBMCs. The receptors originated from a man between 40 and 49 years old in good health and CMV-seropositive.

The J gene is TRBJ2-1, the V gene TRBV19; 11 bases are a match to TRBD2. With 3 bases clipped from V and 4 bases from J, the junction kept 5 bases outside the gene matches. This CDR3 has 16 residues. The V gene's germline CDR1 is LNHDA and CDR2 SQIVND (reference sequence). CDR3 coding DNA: TGTGCCAGTAGTATCCCTAGCGGGGGGTTTTACAATGAGCAGTTCTTC. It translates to CASSIPSGGFYNEQFF.

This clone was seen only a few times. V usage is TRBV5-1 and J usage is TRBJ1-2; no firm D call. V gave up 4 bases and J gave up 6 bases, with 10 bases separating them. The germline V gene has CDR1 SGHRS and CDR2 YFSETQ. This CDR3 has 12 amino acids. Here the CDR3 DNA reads TGCGCCAGCAGCCCTGAGTCCCATGGCTACACCTTC. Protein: CASSPESHGYTF.

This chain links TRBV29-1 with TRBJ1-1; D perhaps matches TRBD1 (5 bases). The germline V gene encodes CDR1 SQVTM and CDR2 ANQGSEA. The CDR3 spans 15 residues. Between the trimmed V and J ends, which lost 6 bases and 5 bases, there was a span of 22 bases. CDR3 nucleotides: TGCAGCGTCCAATCCCTCACAGGAATTGGAACTGAAGCTTTCTTT. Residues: CSVQSLTGIGTEAFF.

The CDR3 spells CASTAGDSGANVLTF. The CDR3 DNA sequence: TGTGCCAGCACCGCAGGTGACTCTGGGGCCAACGTCCTGACTTTC. The chain joins TRBV5-4 to TRBJ2-6; D gene uncertain. CDR3 length equals 15 residues. V was cut by 6 bases and J by 0 bases, with 10 bases left in between. The germline gives CDR1 SGHNT, CDR2 YYREEE (reference sequence).

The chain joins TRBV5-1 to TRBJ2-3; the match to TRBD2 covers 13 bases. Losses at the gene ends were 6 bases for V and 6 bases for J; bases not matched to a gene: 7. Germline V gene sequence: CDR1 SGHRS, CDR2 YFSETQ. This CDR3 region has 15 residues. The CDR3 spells CASTDGLAGVDTQYF. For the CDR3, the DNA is TGCGCCAGCACCGACGGACTAGCGGGAGTGGATACGCAGTATTTT.

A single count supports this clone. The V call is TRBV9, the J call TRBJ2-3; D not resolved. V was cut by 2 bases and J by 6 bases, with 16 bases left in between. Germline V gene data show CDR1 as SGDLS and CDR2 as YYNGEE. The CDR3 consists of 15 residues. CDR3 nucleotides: TGTGCCAGCAGCGTCGGGTCCCACCTATGGGATACGCAGTATTTT. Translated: CASSVGSHLWDTQYF.

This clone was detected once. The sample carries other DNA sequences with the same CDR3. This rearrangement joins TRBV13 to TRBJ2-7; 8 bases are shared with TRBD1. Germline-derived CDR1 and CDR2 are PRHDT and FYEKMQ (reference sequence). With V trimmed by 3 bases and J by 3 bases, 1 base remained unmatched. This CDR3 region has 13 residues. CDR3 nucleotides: TGTGCCAGCAGCTTTGGACAGGGCTACGAGCAGTACTTC. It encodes CASSFGQGYEQYF.

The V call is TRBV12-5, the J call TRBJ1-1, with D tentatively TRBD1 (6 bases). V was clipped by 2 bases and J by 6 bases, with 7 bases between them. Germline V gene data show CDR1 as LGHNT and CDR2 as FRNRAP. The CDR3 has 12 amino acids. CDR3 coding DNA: TGTGCTAGTGGTTTGCAGGGGTCTGAAGCTTTCTTT. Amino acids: CASGLQGSEAFF.

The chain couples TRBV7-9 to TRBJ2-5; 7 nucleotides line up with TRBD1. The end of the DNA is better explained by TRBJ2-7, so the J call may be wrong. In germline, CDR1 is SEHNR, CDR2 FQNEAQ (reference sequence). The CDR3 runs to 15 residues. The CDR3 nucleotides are TGTGCCAGCAGCTTATTAGGGACAGCTTCCTACGAGCAGTACTTC. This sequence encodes CASSLLGTASYEQYF.

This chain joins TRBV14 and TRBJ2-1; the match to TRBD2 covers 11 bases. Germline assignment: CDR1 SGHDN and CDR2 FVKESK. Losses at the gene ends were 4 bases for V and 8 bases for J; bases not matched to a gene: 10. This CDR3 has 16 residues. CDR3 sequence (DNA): TGTGCCAGCAGCCTTACTAGCGGGGGCCCCCCCGATGAGCAGTTCTTC. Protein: CASSLTSGGPPDEQFF.

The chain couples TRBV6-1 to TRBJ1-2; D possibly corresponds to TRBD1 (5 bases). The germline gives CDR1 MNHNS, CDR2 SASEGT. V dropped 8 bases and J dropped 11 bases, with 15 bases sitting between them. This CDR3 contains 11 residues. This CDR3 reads CASQEGLLYTF. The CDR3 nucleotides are TGTGCCAGCCAGGAGGGGTTGCTTTACACCTTC.

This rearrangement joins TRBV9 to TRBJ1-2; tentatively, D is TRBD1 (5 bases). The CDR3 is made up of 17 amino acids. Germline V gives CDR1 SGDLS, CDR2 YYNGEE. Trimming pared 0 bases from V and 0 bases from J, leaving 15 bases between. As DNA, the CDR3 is TGTGCCAGCAGCGTAGAACCAGGGCTTTGGTCTAACTATGGCTACACCTTC. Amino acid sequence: CASSVEPGLWSNYGYTF.

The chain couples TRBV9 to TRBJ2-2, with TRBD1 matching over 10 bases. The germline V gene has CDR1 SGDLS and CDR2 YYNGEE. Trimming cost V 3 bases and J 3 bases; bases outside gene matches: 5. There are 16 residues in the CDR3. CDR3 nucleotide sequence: TGTGCCAGCAGCGAAGACAGGGGGCTTGACACCGGGGAGCTGTTTTTT. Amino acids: CASSEDRGLDTGELFF.

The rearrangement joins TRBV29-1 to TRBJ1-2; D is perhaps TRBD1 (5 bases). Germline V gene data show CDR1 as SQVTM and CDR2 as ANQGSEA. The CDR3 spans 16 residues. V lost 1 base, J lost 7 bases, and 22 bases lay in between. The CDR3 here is CSVEGRGWQGRGGYTF. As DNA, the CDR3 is TGCAGCGTTGAAGGGAGGGGATGGCAGGGTCGAGGTGGCTACACCTTC.

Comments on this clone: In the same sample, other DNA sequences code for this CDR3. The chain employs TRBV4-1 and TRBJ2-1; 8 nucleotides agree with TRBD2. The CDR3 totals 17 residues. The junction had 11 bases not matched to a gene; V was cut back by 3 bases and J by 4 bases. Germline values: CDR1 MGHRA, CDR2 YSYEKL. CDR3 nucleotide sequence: TGCGCCAGCAGCCAGGCCCGGGCGCGACTAGCGTACAATGAGCAGTTCTTC. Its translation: CASSQARARLAYNEQFF.

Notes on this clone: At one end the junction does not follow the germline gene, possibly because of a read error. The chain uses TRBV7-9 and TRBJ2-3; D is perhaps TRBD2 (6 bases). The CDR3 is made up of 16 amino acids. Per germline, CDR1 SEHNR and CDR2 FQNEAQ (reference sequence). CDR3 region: CSSSLRLASSTDTQYF. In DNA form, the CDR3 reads TGTTCCAGCAGCTTAAGGCTAGCGTCTAGCACAGATACGCAGTATTTT. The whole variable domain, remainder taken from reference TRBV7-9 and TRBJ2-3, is DTGVSQNPRHKITKRGQNVTFRCDPISEHNRLYWYRQTLGQGPEFLTYFQNEAQLEKSRLLSDRFSAERPKGSFSTLEIQRTEQGDSAMYLCSSSLRLASSTDTQYFGPGTRLTVL.

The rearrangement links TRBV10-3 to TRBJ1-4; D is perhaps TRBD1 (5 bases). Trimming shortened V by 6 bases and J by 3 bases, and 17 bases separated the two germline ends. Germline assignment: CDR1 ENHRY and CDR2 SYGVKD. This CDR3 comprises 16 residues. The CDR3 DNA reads TGTGCCATCAGCCGGGGGGGACCGTGGGCTAATGAAAAACTGTTTTTT. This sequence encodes CAISRGGPWANEKLFF.

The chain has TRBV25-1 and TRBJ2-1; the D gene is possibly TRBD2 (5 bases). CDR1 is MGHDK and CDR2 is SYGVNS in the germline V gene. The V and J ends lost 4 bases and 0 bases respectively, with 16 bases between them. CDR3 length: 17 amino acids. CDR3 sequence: CASSGEGTAISYNEQFF. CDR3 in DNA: TGTGCCAGCAGTGGAGAGGGAACAGCTATCTCCTACAATGAGCAGTTCTTC.

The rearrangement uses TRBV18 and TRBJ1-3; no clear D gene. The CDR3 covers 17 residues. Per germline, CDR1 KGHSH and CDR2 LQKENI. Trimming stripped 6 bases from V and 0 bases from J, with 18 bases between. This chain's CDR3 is CASSPPAGSYSGNTIYF. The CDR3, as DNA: TGTGCCAGCTCCCCTCCTGCGGGATCCTACTCTGGAAACACCATATATTTT. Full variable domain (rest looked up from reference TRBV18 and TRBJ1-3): NAGVMQNPRHLVRRRGQEARLRCSPMKGHSHVYWYRQLPEEGLKFMVYLQKENIIDESGMPKERFSAEFPKEGPSILRIQQVVRGDSAAYFCASSPPAGSYSGNTIYFGEGSWLTVV.

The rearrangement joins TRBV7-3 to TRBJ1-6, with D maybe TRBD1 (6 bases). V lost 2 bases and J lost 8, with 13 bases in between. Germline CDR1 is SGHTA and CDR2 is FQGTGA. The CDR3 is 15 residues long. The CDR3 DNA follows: TGTGCCAGCAGCTTAGTGGCACAGGGACATTCACCCCTCCACTTT. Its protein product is CASSLVAQGHSPLHF.

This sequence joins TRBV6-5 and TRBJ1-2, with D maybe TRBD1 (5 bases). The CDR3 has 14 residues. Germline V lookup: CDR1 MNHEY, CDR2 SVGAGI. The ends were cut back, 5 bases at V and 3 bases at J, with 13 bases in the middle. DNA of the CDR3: TGTGCCAGCAGTAGGACGGGGGGGTACTATGGCTACACCTTC. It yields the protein CASSRTGGYYGYTF.

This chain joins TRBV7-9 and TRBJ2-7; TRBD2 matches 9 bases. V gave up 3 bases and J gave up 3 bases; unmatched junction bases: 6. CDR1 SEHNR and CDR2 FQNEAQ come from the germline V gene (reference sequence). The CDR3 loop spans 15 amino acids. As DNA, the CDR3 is TGTGCCAGCAGCTTTTGGAGCGGGAGGTTCTACGAGCAGTACTTC. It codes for CASSFWSGRFYEQYF.

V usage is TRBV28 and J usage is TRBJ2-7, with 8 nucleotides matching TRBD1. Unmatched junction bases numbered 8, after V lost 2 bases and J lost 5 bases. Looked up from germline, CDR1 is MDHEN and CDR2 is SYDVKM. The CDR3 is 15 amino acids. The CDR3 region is CASSLPDRGMNEQYF. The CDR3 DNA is TGTGCCAGCAGTTTACCAGACAGGGGTATGAACGAGCAGTACTTC.

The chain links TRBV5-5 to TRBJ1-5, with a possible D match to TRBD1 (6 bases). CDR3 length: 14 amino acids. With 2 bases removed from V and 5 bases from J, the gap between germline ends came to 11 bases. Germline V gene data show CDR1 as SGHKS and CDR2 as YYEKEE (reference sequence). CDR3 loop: CASSLSQGDQPQHF. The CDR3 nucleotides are TGTGCCAGCAGCTTATCACAGGGTGATCAGCCCCAGCATTTT.

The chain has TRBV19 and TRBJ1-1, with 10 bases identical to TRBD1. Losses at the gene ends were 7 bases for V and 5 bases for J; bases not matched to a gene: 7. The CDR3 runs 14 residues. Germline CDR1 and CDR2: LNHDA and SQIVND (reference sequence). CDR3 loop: CASTRDRGRTEAFF. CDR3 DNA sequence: TGTGCCAGTACCCGGGACAGGGGACGTACTGAAGCTTTCTTT.

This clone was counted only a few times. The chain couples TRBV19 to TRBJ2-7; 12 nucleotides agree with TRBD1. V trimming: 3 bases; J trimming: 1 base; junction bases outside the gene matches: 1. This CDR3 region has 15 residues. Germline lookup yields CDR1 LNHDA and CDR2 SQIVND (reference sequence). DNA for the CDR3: TGTGCCAGTAGTATGGGACAGGGGGCGTCCTACGAGCAGTACTTC. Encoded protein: CASSMGQGASYEQYF.

Here the CDR3 reads CASKTGSETQYF. CDR3 nucleotide sequence: TGTGCCAGCAAGACAGGGTCCGAGACCCAGTACTTC. The chain carries TRBV18 and TRBJ2-5; 7 nucleotides line up with TRBD1. CDR3 length: 12 amino acids. Trimming took 8 bases from V and 5 from J; bases not matched to a gene: 5. Germline V lookup: CDR1 KGHSH, CDR2 LQKENI.

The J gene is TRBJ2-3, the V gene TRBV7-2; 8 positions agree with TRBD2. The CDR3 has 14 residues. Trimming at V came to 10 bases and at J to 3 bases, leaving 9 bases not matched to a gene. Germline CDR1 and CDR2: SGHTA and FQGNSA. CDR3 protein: CATGGGWGTDTQYF. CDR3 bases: TGTGCCACCGGGGGGGGCTGGGGGACAGATACGCAGTATTTT.

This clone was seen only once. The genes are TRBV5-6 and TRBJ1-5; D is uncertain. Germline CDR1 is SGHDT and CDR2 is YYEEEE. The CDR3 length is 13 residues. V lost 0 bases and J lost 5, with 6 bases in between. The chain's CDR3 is CASSLVGYQPQHF. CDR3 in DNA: TGTGCCAGCAGCTTGGTCGGGTATCAGCCCCAGCATTTT.

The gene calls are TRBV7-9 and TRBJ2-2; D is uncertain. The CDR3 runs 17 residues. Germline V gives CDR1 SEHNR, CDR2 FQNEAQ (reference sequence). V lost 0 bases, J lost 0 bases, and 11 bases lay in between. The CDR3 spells CASSLARGRTNTGELFF. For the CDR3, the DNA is TGTGCCAGCAGCTTAGCGCGCGGTAGGACGAACACCGGGGAGCTGTTTTTT. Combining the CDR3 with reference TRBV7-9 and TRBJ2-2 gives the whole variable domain DTGVSQNPRHKITKRGQNVTFRCDPISEHNRLYWYRQTLGQGPEFLTYFQNEAQLEKSRLLSDRFSAERPKGSFSTLEIQRTEQGDSAMYLCASSLARGRTNTGELFFGEGSRLTVL.